These T cell receptor beta chains were read from a single sample in a study of cytomegalovirus exposure and HLA in healthy donors. Profiled with immunoSEQ multiplex PCR; TCRdb holds only in-frame clones, not every one. In the table there are 140,000 to 150,000 clones, 73% of which are singletons. Sequencing input: PBMCs. All receptors derive from a woman between 18 and 29 years old in good health and CMV-seronegative. The CDR3 runs from the conserved cysteine through the conserved F or W. The order of the fields is J gene, V gene, clone size, D gene, CDR3 DNA, CDR3 protein. The D gene is left open where the match is weak. A clone size is listed for some rows: how often the clone was seen (once, few, many), or a class if it is expanded.

TRBJ2-1,TRBV13,.,TRBD1,TGTGCCAGCAGCCGCCGCCGGGACAGGGCCTACAATGAGCAGTTCTTC,CASSRRRDRAYNEQFF
TRBJ2-2,TRBV18,.,.,TGTGCCAGCTCACCCCGGACAGCTAACACCGGGGAGCTGTTTTTT,CASSPRTANTGELFF
TRBJ1-4,TRBV7-6,.,TRBD1,TGTGCCAGCAGCTTAGGGACAGGGCTTTTTGAAAAACTGTTTTTT,CASSLGTGLFEKLFF
TRBJ1-4,TRBV29-1,.,TRBD1,TGCAGCGTGCGGGGGACAGGGGAGCGGTATGAAAAACTGTTTTTT,CSVRGTGERYEKLFF
TRBJ2-1,TRBV10-1,.,TRBD2,TGCGCCAGCAGTGGTGCCGGCCTAGCGGGAGCTGAGCAGTTCTTC,CASSGAGLAGAEQFF
TRBJ1-1,TRBV6-1,.,.,TGTGCCAGCAGTGAGCTGCGAGTTGGTCCTATGAACACTGAAGCTTTCTTT,CASSELRVGPMNTEAFF
TRBJ2-1,TRBV5-1,.,.,TGCGCCAGCAGCCCACCGCGGTACAATGAGCAGTTCTTC,CASSPPRYNEQFF
TRBJ2-7,TRBV19,.,TRBD2,TGTGCCAGTAGTATGCTAGCGGGGGGTAGGTACGAGCAGTACTTC,CASSMLAGGRYEQYF
TRBJ2-1,TRBV7-9,.,TRBD2,TGTGCCAGCAGCCTGGGAGCTTTGGGGGGGAATGAGCAGTTCTTC,CASSLGALGGNEQFF
TRBJ1-1,TRBV7-9,once,.,TGTGCCGGCCAAAACGGGAGGACTGAAGCTTTCTTT,CAGQNGRTEAFF
TRBJ2-3,TRBV7-2,.,TRBD2,TGTGCCAGCAGCTTAGGCGGGGGAGATCACACGCAGTATTTT,CASSLGGGDHTQYF
TRBJ1-2,TRBV20-1,.,TRBD1,TGCAGTTCAGGGGGCGCCTGGGGCTACACCTTC,CSSGGAWGYTF
TRBJ1-4,TRBV4-2,.,.,TGTGCCAGCAGCCAAGATGACCGGGGTGCTAATGAAAAACTGTTTTTT,CASSQDDRGANEKLFF
TRBJ1-6,TRBV27,.,.,TGTGCCAGCAGTTTGGGGGACAACTCTTATAATTCACCCCTCCACTTT,CASSLGDNSYNSPLHF
TRBJ2-2,TRBV25-1,.,TRBD2,TGTGCCAGCAGTGAATCCGGGGCTAGCGGTGACGGGGAGCTGTTTTTT,CASSESGASGDGELFF
TRBJ2-6,TRBV6-1,.,.,TGTGCCAGCAGTGCGGAGGAGTCTGGGGCCAACGTCCTGACTTTC,CASSAEESGANVLTF
TRBJ1-4,TRBV7-8,.,TRBD1,TGTGCCAGCAGCAGCGTAACAGGGGTTAGTCAAAAACTGTTTTTT,CASSSVTGVSQKLFF
TRBJ1-2,TRBV28,.,.,TGTGCCAGCAGTCCCGGGGGAGGGGGCTATGGCTACACCTTC,CASSPGGGGYGYTF
TRBJ1-5,TRBV6-6,few,TRBD1,TGTGCCAGCCGCACAGGGGGGTCCAATCAGCCCCAGCATTTT,CASRTGGSNQPQHF
TRBJ2-3,TRBV5-5,.,.,TGTGCCAGCACCCCCTCTACAGATACGCAGTATTTT,CASTPSTDTQYF
TRBJ2-7,TRBV4-2,.,.,TGTGCCAGCAGCCAAGGGGCCGGGAGCTCCTACGAGCAGTACTTC,CASSQGAGSSYEQYF
TRBJ1-1,TRBV19,.,TRBD1,TGTACCAGTAGTATAGGGACAGCCAGAGAAGCTTTCTTT,CTSSIGTAREAFF
TRBJ2-3,TRBV7-3,.,TRBD2,TGTGCCAGCAGCCGCGGGAGGGGTCCCACAGATACGCAGTATTTT,CASSRGRGPTDTQYF
TRBJ2-2,TRBV5-1,.,TRBD2,TGCGCCAGCAGCTTGGAGTTCGGACTAGCCTACACCGGGGAGCTGTTTTTT,CASSLEFGLAYTGELFF
TRBJ2-1,TRBV18,.,.,TGTGCCAGCTCAGGGGAGGCCTACAATGAGCAGTTCTTC,CASSGEAYNEQFF
TRBJ2-7,TRBV7-9,once,TRBD2,TGTGCCAGCAGCGTGGGACTAGGCGAGGGCGAGCAGTACTTC,CASSVGLGEGEQYF
TRBJ2-5,TRBV7-2,few,.,TGTGCCAGCAGTCTTCAGGGGGGCGGGGAGACCCAGTACTTC,CASSLQGGGETQYF
TRBJ1-6,TRBV27,.,TRBD1,TGTGCCAGCAGTTTATTCGGGACAGGTCTCAATTCACCCCTCCACTTT,CASSLFGTGLNSPLHF
TRBJ1-3,TRBV5-1,.,.,TGCGCCAGCAGCCCTGGGACATTTAGCTCTGGAAACACCATATATTTT,CASSPGTFSSGNTIYF
TRBJ2-1,TRBV9,.,TRBD2,TGTGCCAGCACAAGAACGACTAGCGGGGCTCATGAGCAGTTCTTC,CASTRTTSGAHEQFF
TRBJ2-7,TRBV4-1,.,TRBD1,TGCGCCAGCAGCCCCCAGGGACAGGGGAAAACCGAGCAGTACTTC,CASSPQGQGKTEQYF
TRBJ2-4,TRBV19,.,.,TGTGCCAGTAACGGAGCTTCCGGCCCTAAAAACATTCAGTACTTC,CASNGASGPKNIQYF
TRBJ2-3,TRBV6-1,.,TRBD1,TGTGCCAGCAGTGAAGCGCGGACAGGGACAGATACGCAGTATTTT,CASSEARTGTDTQYF
TRBJ1-3,TRBV5-1,.,.,TGCGCCAGCAGCTTGGTTGGAGACACCATATATTTT,CASSLVGDTIYF
TRBJ1-4,TRBV2,few,TRBD1,TGTGCCAGCAGTCGACAGGGCCAATATAATGAAAAACTGTTTTTT,CASSRQGQYNEKLFF
TRBJ1-2,TRBV4-1,once,TRBD1,TGCGCCAGCAGCCATAGGACAGGGGCCGGCTACACCTTC,CASSHRTGAGYTF
TRBJ1-2,TRBV18,.,TRBD1,TGTGCCAGCTCACCACAGGGACAGGATGGCTACACCTTC,CASSPQGQDGYTF
TRBJ2-3,TRBV19,.,TRBD2,TGTGCCAGTAGTTCTAGCGGGGGGCCAGGAGATACGCAGTATTTT,CASSSSGGPGDTQYF
TRBJ2-2,TRBV5-1,.,TRBD2,TGCGCCAGCAGACCCGGGACTAGCGGGAGCGGAGGGGAGCTGTTTTTT,CASRPGTSGSGGELFF
TRBJ2-1,TRBV10-3,.,TRBD2,TGTGCCATCAGGGGAGTAGCGGGAGGGAATAATGAGCAGTTCTTC,CAIRGVAGGNNEQFF
TRBJ2-3,TRBV4-1,.,TRBD2,TGCGCCAGCAGCCCTACTAGCGGGAGCAAGCTAAGCACAGATACGCAGTATTTT,CASSPTSGSKLSTDTQYF
TRBJ1-2,TRBV5-6,.,.,TGTGCCAGCAGCTTGTCAGCTAACTATGGCTACACCTTC,CASSLSANYGYTF
TRBJ2-7,TRBV28,.,TRBD1,TGTGCCAGCAGCCCAGAGAGGACAGGGCTTGACGAGCAGTACTTC,CASSPERTGLDEQYF
TRBJ1-5,TRBV11-2,.,.,TGTGCCAGCAGCTTAGACGGTCCGGGTCAGCCCCAGCATTTT,CASSLDGPGQPQHF
TRBJ1-4,TRBV4-3,.,TRBD1,TGCGCCAGCAGCCAAGATGGGGTCAGGGGGTCTTGGGAAAAACTGTTTTTT,CASSQDGVRGSWEKLFF
TRBJ1-1,TRBV7-3,.,.,TGTGCCAGCAGCTCTTACCCAGGGGTTGCGAACACTGAAGCTTTCTTT,CASSSYPGVANTEAFF
TRBJ1-1,TRBV19,few,TRBD1,TGTGCCAGTAGTTTCGGTAGGAGGGGGCGTATGAACACTGAAGCTTTCTTT,CASSFGRRGRMNTEAFF
TRBJ2-2,TRBV5-4,few,.,TGTGCCAGCAGCTTGGAGGCACGCAGCGCGAACACCGGGGAGCTGTTTTTT,CASSLEARSANTGELFF
TRBJ1-1,TRBV15,.,.,TGTGCCACCAGCGGCATACAGGGTTACACTGAAGCTTTCTTT,CATSGIQGYTEAFF
TRBJ1-5,TRBV7-2,.,.,TGTGCCAGCAGCTTAGATCCGTCTCAGCCCCAGCATTTT,CASSLDPSQPQHF
TRBJ2-3,TRBV4-1,.,.,TGCGCCAGCAGCCAAGATTTGGCGGGAGATACGCAGTATTTT,CASSQDLAGDTQYF
TRBJ2-7,TRBV7-9,.,.,TGTGCCAGCAGCTTACCGGTGACAGACCGATACGAGCAGTACTTC,CASSLPVTDRYEQYF
TRBJ2-3,TRBV30,.,.,TGTGCCTGGAGGTGGGAGGTCGGAGATACGCAGTATTTT,CAWRWEVGDTQYF
TRBJ1-1,TRBV25-1,few,TRBD1,TGTGCCAGCAGTGAGAGCGGACAGGCGGGATACGAAGCTTTCTTT,CASSESGQAGYEAFF